A single sample is the source of the 5 T cell receptor beta chains below, sequenced in a study of blood T cell repertoires in COVID-19. Here immunoSEQ multiplex PCR was the method, and the copy in TCRdb shows in-frame clones only, minus some. The sample holds 150,000 to 200,000 clones, nearly 90% seen once. The sequenced sample was peripheral blood. These receptors were collected from a man between 18 and 29 years old who had recovered from COVID-19.

The chain joins TRBV4-3 to TRBJ1-2; 10 nucleotides line up with TRBD1. After removal of 1 base from V and 0 bases from J, the junction contained 2 bases not matched to a gene. Germline V gene lookup returns CDR1 LGHNA and CDR2 YSLEER. The CDR3 has 16 residues. This CDR3 is CASSQGDRGANYGYTF. DNA for the CDR3: TGCGCCAGCAGCCAAGGGGACAGGGGAGCTAACTATGGCTACACCTTC.

The genes are TRBV19 and TRBJ2-5; 10 bases fit TRBD2. V trimming: 7 bases; J trimming: 5 bases; junction bases outside the gene matches: 4. CDR3 size: 13 residues. CDR1 is LNHDA and CDR2 is SQIVND in the germline V gene (reference sequence). The CDR3 loop reads CASKREGRETQYF. CDR3 in DNA: TGTGCCAGTAAGCGGGAGGGACGGGAGACCCAGTACTTC. Together with reference TRBV19 and TRBJ2-5, the CDR3 gives the full variable domain: DGGITQSPKYLFRKEGQNVTLSCEQNLNHDAMYWYRQDPGQGLRLIYYSQIVNDFQKGDIAEGYSVSREKKESFPLTVTSAQKNPTAFYLCASKREGRETQYFGPGTRLLVL.

The chain combines TRBV7-2 with TRBJ1-2; D uncertain. Germline V CDR1 and CDR2: SGHTA, FQGNSA. This CDR3 region has 14 residues. V shed 1 base and J shed 4 bases, with 10 bases lying between them. The CDR3 here is CASSLGYSGYGYTF. CDR3 in DNA: TGTGCCAGCAGCTTAGGGTACAGTGGCTATGGCTACACCTTC.

This chain links TRBV24-1 with TRBJ2-3; perhaps TRBD2 as D (6 bases). CDR1 is KGHDR and CDR2 is SFDVKD in the germline V gene. This CDR3 region has 16 residues. Trimming pared 4 bases from V and 0 bases from J, leaving 13 bases between. The CDR3 nucleotides read TGTGCCACCAGTGACCCGGACGGGAGAAGCACAGATACGCAGTATTTT. Translation: CATSDPDGRSTDTQYF.

The chain is built from TRBV9 and TRBJ2-3; D might be TRBD2 (6 bases). Looked up from germline, CDR1 is SGDLS and CDR2 is YYNGEE. Trimming removed 0 bases at V and 1 base at J, with 9 bases between. The CDR3 sequence is 15 residues long. CDR3 in amino acids: CASSVAGVGTDTQYF. The CDR3 nucleotides are TGTGCCAGCAGCGTAGCGGGAGTCGGCACAGATACGCAGTATTTT.